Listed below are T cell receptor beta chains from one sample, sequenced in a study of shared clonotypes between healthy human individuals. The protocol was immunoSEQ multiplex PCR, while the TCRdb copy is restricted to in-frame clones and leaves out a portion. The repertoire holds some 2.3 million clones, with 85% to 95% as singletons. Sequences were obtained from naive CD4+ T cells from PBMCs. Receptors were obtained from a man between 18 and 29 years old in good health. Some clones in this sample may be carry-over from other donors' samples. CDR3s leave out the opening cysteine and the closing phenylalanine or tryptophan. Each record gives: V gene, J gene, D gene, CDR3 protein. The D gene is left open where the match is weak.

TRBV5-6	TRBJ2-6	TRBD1	ASSMDRGPSGANVLT
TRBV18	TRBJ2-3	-	ASSSFTDTQY
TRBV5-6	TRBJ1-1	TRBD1	ASSLRDSLPFSEAF
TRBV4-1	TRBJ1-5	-	ASSQVKGSNQPQH
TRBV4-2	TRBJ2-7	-	ASSYRVGEPYEQY
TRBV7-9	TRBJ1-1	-	ASSFRGMNTEAF
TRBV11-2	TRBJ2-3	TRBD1	ASSPRTGVTTDTQY
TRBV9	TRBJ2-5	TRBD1	ASIAITRDRDYETQY
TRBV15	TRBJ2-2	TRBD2	ATSRASGRANTGELF
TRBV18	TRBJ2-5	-	ASSLILGETQY
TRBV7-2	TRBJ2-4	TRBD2	ASSLYGLAGYTQNIQY
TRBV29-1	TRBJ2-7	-	SSGASARQSYEQY
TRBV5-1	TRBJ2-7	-	ASSLLGQGGTYEQY
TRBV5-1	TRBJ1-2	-	ASSLGVSNYGYT
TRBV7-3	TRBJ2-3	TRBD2	ASSSSASGSTDTQY
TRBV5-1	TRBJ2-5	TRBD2	ASRPSGREETQY
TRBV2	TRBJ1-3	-	ASSFEGGGNTIY
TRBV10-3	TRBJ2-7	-	AIAGTGDYYEQY
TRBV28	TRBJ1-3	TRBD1	ASSGGTGGNTIY
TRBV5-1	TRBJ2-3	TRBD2	ASTLAGTRGADTQY
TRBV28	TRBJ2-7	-	ASSLSPNEQY
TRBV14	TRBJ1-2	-	ASSQDRDVNYGYT
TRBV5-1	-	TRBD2	ASRPGWASGYEQY
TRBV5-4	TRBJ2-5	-	ASSFWAQETQY
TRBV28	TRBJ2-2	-	ASSLLERELF
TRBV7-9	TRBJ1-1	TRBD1	ASSSPGQGMNTEAF
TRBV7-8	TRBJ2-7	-	ASSLGEFVEQY
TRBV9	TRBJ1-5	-	ASSLFGGDQPQH
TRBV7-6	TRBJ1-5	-	ASSLDSNQPQH